This T cell receptor (beta chain) comes out of a study of CD4 T cells in relation to SARS-CoV-2 and coronaviruses. Unexposed donor CD4+ T cells date from 2011-2018, before the COVID-19 pandemic. V was cut by 2 bases and J by 5 bases, with 19 bases left in between. The germline V gene has CDR1 WNHNN and CDR2 SYGVQD (reference sequence). The CDR3 has 17 amino acids. About this clone: Its cognate antigen is unknown.

Uncultured naive and memory CD4+ T cells supplied DNA for deep TCR-beta sequencing. Sequencing used immunoSEQ multiplex PCR; TCRdb keeps in-frame clones, though not all of them. This sample has more than 55,000 clones, with roughly 89% found just once. Findings of the study overall: SARS-CoV-2-driven expansion was significantly weaker in crossreactive than monoreactive clones. According to naive versus memory sequencing, detected responses are memory recall, not newly primed. Each donor contributed either pre-pandemic or post-infection samples, not both.

The V and J genes are TRBV10-1 and TRBJ2-1; weak D call: TRBD1 (6 bases). The sequence was collected from a human donor in good health. The source material was memory CD4+ T cells from PBMCs. The CDR3 region is CASSEGQLDSFNNEQFF. In DNA form, the CDR3 reads TGCGCCAGCAGTGAGGGGCAGCTGGACAGTTTCAACAATGAGCAGTTCTTC.